A selection of T cell receptor beta chains follows, all from one sample in a study of immune cell composition in non-small cell lung cancer. Some clones are missing from TCRdb's copy, which holds only in-frame ones; the method was immunoSEQ multiplex PCR. Here the sample spans about 4,700 clones, around 81% being singletons. Sequences were obtained from lung tumor tissue. The receptors here all came from a human donor with non-small cell lung cancer. CDR3s include the opening cysteine and the closing phenylalanine or tryptophan. The order of the fields is V gene, J gene, clone size, D gene, CDR3 protein, CDR3 DNA. The D gene is left open where the match is weak. Size values are once, few and many counts, or a class for expanded clones, and some rows have none.

TRBV2,TRBJ2-7,-,TRBD1,CASRDGQGSDEQYF,TGTGCCAGCAGGGATGGACAGGGTAGTGACGAGCAGTACTTC
TRBV10-3,TRBJ2-3,-,TRBD2,CAISAKRTSGRFTDTQYF,TGTGCCATCAGTGCAAAAAGGACTAGCGGGAGATTTACAGATACGCAGTATTTT
TRBV4-2,TRBJ2-1,-,TRBD2,CASSPGLAGVSGFF,TGTGCCAGCAGCCCGGGACTAGCGGGAGTGTCTGGGTTCTTC
TRBV6-5,TRBJ1-5,-,-,CASSISYSNQPQHF,TGTGCCAGCTCGATTAGTTATAGCAATCAGCCCCAGCATTTT
TRBV7-2,TRBJ1-2,-,-,CASSPQVDYGYTF,TGTGCCAGCAGCCCCCAAGTAGACTATGGCTACACCTTC
TRBV21-1,TRBJ1-5,-,-,CASSKATGESQPQHF,TGTGCCAGCAGCAAAGCGACAGGGGAAAGTCAGCCCCAGCATTTT
TRBV7-7,TRBJ2-1,once,-,CASSLALGDNEQFF,TGTGCTAGCAGCTTAGCTTTAGGGGACAATGAGCAGTTCTTC
TRBV19,TRBJ2-2,-,-,CASSIGPTNTGELFF,TGTGCCAGTAGTATAGGTCCGACTAACACCGGGGAGCTGTTTTTT
TRBV19,TRBJ1-4,-,TRBD1,CASSAQGAANEKLFF,TGTGCCAGTAGTGCACAGGGGGCGGCTAATGAAAAACTGTTTTTT
TRBV7-2,TRBJ2-3,-,-,CASSSPSTDTQYF,TGTGCCAGCAGCTCCCCTAGCACAGATACGCAGTATTTT
TRBV9,TRBJ2-1,-,-,CASSANNEQFF,TGTGCCAGCAGCGCTAACAATGAGCAGTTCTTC
TRBV6-5,TRBJ1-5,-,-,CASSRYRAEDQPQHF,TGTGCCAGCAGTCGTTACAGGGCCGAAGATCAGCCCCAGCATTTT
TRBV20-1,TRBJ2-1,once,-,CSAKATEQFF,TGCAGTGCTAAAGCCACTGAGCAGTTCTTC
TRBV19,TRBJ1-1,once,-,CATLRQGRSEAFF,TGTGCCACCCTGAGGCAGGGTCGGTCTGAAGCTTTCTTT
TRBV5-1,TRBJ2-1,-,TRBD2,CASSPKAGGSREQFF,TGCGCCAGCAGCCCGAAAGCGGGGGGGTCCCGTGAGCAGTTCTTC
TRBV6-5,TRBJ1-1,-,TRBD1,CASRSRTGGTEAFF,TGTGCCAGCAGATCCCGGACAGGGGGCACTGAAGCTTTCTTT
TRBV6-6,TRBJ2-3,-,TRBD2,CASSRTSGGVTDTQYF,TGTGCCAGCAGTAGGACTAGCGGGGGGGTGACAGATACGCAGTATTTT
TRBV29-1,TRBJ1-4,few,-,CSVDVGTTADEKLFF,TGCAGCGTTGATGTAGGGACAACGGCGGATGAAAAACTGTTTTTT
TRBV12-5,TRBJ2-1,-,-,CASGLVGGYIEQFF,TGTGCTAGTGGTTTGGTGGGAGGATATATTGAGCAGTTCTTC
TRBV27,TRBJ1-4,-,-,CASSFQMDSRNEKLFF,TGTGCCAGCAGTTTCCAAATGGACAGCCGTAATGAAAAACTGTTTTTT
TRBV28,TRBJ1-1,few,-,CASMLGGTVNTEAFF,TGTGCCAGCATGCTAGGCGGTACGGTGAACACTGAAGCTTTCTTT
TRBV19,TRBJ1-5,few,TRBD1,CASSKTGGGQPQHF,TGTGCCAGTAGTAAGACAGGGGGAGGTCAGCCCCAGCATTTT
TRBV7-9,TRBJ2-1,few,TRBD2,CASSPTSGSFSYNEQFF,TGTGCCAGCAGCCCGACTAGCGGGAGTTTCTCCTACAATGAGCAGTTCTTC
TRBV30,TRBJ1-5,few,TRBD1,CAWSVRTGGGNQPQHF,TGTGCCTGGAGTGTACGGACAGGGGGTGGTAATCAGCCCCAGCATTTT
TRBV7-8,TRBJ2-1,-,-,CASSPDNEQFF,TGTGCCAGCAGCCCAGACAATGAGCAGTTCTTC
TRBV5-6,TRBJ2-7,-,-,CASSLWGGLGAQYF,TGTGCCAGCAGCTTGTGGGGTGGATTGGGGGCGCAGTACTTC
TRBV27,TRBJ1-1,few,-,CASRPGALGDTEAFF,TGTGCCAGCCGTCCAGGGGCCCTCGGGGACACTGAAGCTTTCTTT
TRBV30,TRBJ1-5,once,TRBD1,CAWSTGGDQPQHF,TGTGCCTGGAGTACAGGGGGCGATCAGCCCCAGCATTTT
TRBV13,TRBJ1-5,-,TRBD1,CASSLGGQGYNQPQHF,TGTGCCAGCAGCTTAGGGGGACAGGGGTACAATCAGCCCCAGCATTTT
TRBV4-1,TRBJ2-3,few,TRBD1,CASSQSNRGSWDTQYF,TGCGCCAGCAGCCAATCTAACAGGGGCTCGTGGGATACGCAGTATTTT
TRBV28,TRBJ2-2,-,TRBD2,CASTPGTSGGANTGELFF,TGTGCCAGCACCCCCGGGACTAGCGGGGGTGCGAACACCGGGGAGCTGTTTTTT
TRBV19,TRBJ2-2,large,TRBD1,CASSHRDRGSGSTGELFF,TGTGCCAGTAGTCACCGGGACAGGGGTTCGGGAAGCACCGGGGAGCTGTTTTTT
TRBV4-2,TRBJ2-7,few,TRBD2,CASSQDGTTFYEQYF,TGTGCCAGCAGCCAAGACGGGACTACCTTCTACGAGCAGTACTTC
TRBV2,TRBJ2-1,few,-,CASSGVMRGGNEQFF,TGTGCCAGCAGTGGTGTTATGCGGGGCGGGAATGAGCAGTTCTTC
TRBV7-2,TRBJ2-1,-,-,CASSSKPGFGKQFF,TGTGCCAGCAGCTCAAAGCCGGGGTTCGGTAAGCAGTTCTTC
TRBV5-1,TRBJ2-3,-,TRBD1,CASSLMGQGTDTQYF,TGCGCCAGCAGCTTGATGGGACAGGGGACAGATACGCAGTATTTT
TRBV5-1,TRBJ2-2,-,-,CASSPVSGWELFF,TGCGCCAGCAGCCCAGTAAGTGGCTGGGAGCTGTTTTTT
TRBV5-4,TRBJ2-6,-,TRBD1,CASSPRERDRFSGANVLTF,TGTGCCAGCAGCCCTCGCGAACGGGACAGGTTCTCTGGGGCCAACGTCCTGACTTTC
TRBV27,TRBJ2-1,-,TRBD2,CASRSNWGASGTRNEQFF,TGTGCCAGTCGTAGCAACTGGGGGGCTAGCGGGACGCGGAATGAGCAGTTCTTC
TRBV19,TRBJ1-3,-,-,CASSIVGSAGSGNTIYF,TGTGCCAGTAGTATTGTGGGGTCCGCGGGATCTGGAAACACCATATATTTT
TRBV18,TRBJ2-1,-,TRBD1,CASSTTIGTGNNEQFF,TGTGCCAGCTCAACCACCATAGGGACAGGGAACAATGAGCAGTTCTTC
TRBV7-2,TRBJ2-7,few,TRBD2,CASSSEPLAVYDEQYF,TGTGCCAGCAGCTCCGAGCCCCTAGCGGTCTATGACGAGCAGTACTTC
TRBV27,TRBJ2-3,-,-,CASRALTDTQYF,TGTGCCAGCAGGGCTTTGACAGATACGCAGTATTTT
TRBV27,TRBJ2-3,-,-,CASRQTGYFADTQYF,TGTGCCAGCAGGCAAACAGGGTACTTCGCAGATACGCAGTATTTT
TRBV6-1,TRBJ1-5,-,-,CASMGFGGNQPQHF,TGTGCCAGCATGGGTTTCGGAGGCAATCAGCCCCAGCATTTT
TRBV10-3,TRBJ1-1,few,TRBD1,CAISSGTGGETTEAFF,TGTGCCATCAGTTCCGGAACAGGGGGTGAGACCACTGAAGCTTTCTTT
TRBV5-1,TRBJ2-7,-,TRBD1,CASSLAQGREQYF,TGCGCCAGCAGCTTGGCACAGGGGAGAGAGCAGTACTTC
TRBV7-8,TRBJ1-1,-,-,CASSRGSNTEAFF,TGTGCCAGCAGCAGGGGATCGAACACTGAAGCTTTCTTT
TRBV7-6,TRBJ2-5,once,TRBD2,CASSLAAGGLQETQYF,TGTGCCAGCAGCTTAGCAGCGGGGGGCCTCCAAGAGACCCAGTACTTC
TRBV18,TRBJ2-5,-,-,CASSPGQQETQYF,TGTGCCAGCTCACCTGGACAGCAAGAGACCCAGTACTTC
TRBV5-1,TRBJ2-5,-,TRBD2,CASSWTSGGRETQYF,TGCGCCAGCAGCTGGACTAGCGGGGGGCGAGAGACCCAGTACTTC
TRBV27,TRBJ2-2,-,TRBD1,CAIRSGGLRTGELFF,TGTGCCATCCGTTCAGGGGGATTGAGGACCGGGGAGCTGTTTTTT
TRBV7-2,TRBJ2-1,-,TRBD2,CASSLAQTSGREQFF,TGTGCCAGCAGCTTAGCGCAAACTAGCGGGAGGGAGCAGTTCTTC
TRBV18,TRBJ1-1,-,-,CASSPTPNTEAFF,TGTGCCAGCTCACCCACACCGAACACTGAAGCTTTCTTT